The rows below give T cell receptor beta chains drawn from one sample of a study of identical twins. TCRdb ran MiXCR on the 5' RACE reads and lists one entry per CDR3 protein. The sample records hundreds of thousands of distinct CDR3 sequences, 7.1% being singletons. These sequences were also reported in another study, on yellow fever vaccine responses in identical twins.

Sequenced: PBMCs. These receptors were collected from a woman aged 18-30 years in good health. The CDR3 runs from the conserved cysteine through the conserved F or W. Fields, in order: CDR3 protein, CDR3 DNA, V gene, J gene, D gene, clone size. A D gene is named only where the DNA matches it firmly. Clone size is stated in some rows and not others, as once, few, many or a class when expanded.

CASSLALGNEQFF,TGCGCCAGCAGCTTGGCACTAGGTAATGAGCAGTTCTTC,TRBV5-1,TRBJ2-1,NA,many
CASRKGQSGNTIYF,TGTGCCAGCAGGAAGGGACAGTCTGGAAACACCATATATTTT,TRBV7-2,TRBJ1-3,TRBD1,many
CASSRDWGSETQYF,TGTGCCAGCAGCCGCGATTGGGGGTCAGAGACCCAGTACTTC,TRBV7-2,TRBJ2-5,NA,NA
CSARDMSYEQYF,TGCAGTGCTAGAGATATGTCCTACGAGCAGTACTTC,TRBV20-1,TRBJ2-7,NA,many
CATSNLNTEAFF,TGTGCCACCAGCAATCTGAACACTGAAGCTTTCTTT,TRBV15,TRBJ1-1,NA,NA
CASSPRGGTSGPTGELFF,TGTGCCAGCAGCCCCAGAGGCGGGACTAGCGGCCCTACCGGGGAGCTGTTTTTT,TRBV4-2,TRBJ2-2,TRBD2,few
CASSLAEGRGSGYGYTF,TGCGCCAGCAGCTTGGCCGAGGGCAGGGGAAGTGGCTATGGCTACACCTTC,TRBV5-1,TRBJ1-2,NA,many
CAIKESGRTTDTQYF,TGTGCCATCAAGGAAAGCGGGCGAACCACAGATACGCAGTATTTT,TRBV10-3,TRBJ2-3,NA,NA
CASSQAPIHGELFF,TGTGCCAGCAGCCAGGCCCCCATCCATGGGGAGCTGTTTTTT,TRBV3-1,TRBJ2-2,NA,NA
CASSLRGPTYGYTF,TGTGCCAGCAGCCTACGGGGCCCCACCTATGGCTACACCTTC,TRBV12-3/TRBV12-4,TRBJ1-2,NA,many
CASSLPTSGIYEQFF,TGTGCCAGCAGCTTACCGACTAGCGGGATTTATGAGCAGTTCTTC,TRBV11-2,TRBJ2-1,TRBD2,NA
CASSQDDRASNQPQHF,TGTGCCAGCAGCCAAGATGACAGGGCGAGCAATCAGCCCCAGCATTTT,TRBV4-2,TRBJ1-5,TRBD1,few
CASSFGVGVSYNEQFF,TGCGCCAGCAGCTTTGGGGTGGGGGTCTCCTACAATGAGCAGTTCTTC,TRBV5-1,TRBJ2-1,NA,few
CASRQGGSGEAFF,TGTGCCAGCAGACAGGGTGGGTCGGGTGAAGCTTTCTTT,TRBV27,TRBJ1-1,NA,few
CASSNIEGNTEAFF,TGTGCCAGCAGCAACATCGAAGGGAACACTGAAGCTTTCTTT,TRBV12-3/TRBV12-4,TRBJ1-1,NA,few
CAISEGTGNTEAFF,TGTGCCATCAGTGAGGGGACAGGGAACACTGAAGCTTTCTTT,TRBV10-3,TRBJ1-1,TRBD1,many
CASSFAGLEHNEQFF,TGCGCCAGCAGCTTTGCGGGACTAGAACACAATGAGCAGTTCTTC,TRBV5-1,TRBJ2-1,TRBD2,NA
CASGFGQGQGGNEQFF,TGTGCTAGTGGTTTTGGTCAGGGACAGGGGGGGAATGAGCAGTTCTTC,TRBV12-5,TRBJ2-1,TRBD1,NA
CASSPGTPQETQYF,TGTGCCAGCAGTCCCGGGACTCCTCAAGAGACCCAGTACTTC,TRBV12-3/TRBV12-4,TRBJ2-5,NA,many
CASSLGGTPLGGYTF,TGTGCCAGCAGCTTGGGAGGGACACCTCTTGGGGGCTACACCTTC,TRBV5-6,TRBJ1-2,NA,NA
CASKRTGLSHEQYF,TGTGCCAGCAAAAGGACAGGGCTTTCCCACGAGCAGTACTTC,TRBV6-1,TRBJ2-7,TRBD1,NA
CASSSTGNEKLFF,TGTGCCAGCAGCTCGACAGGGAATGAAAAACTGTTTTTT,TRBV13,TRBJ1-4,TRBD1,many
CASSLSGLDTQYF,TGCGCCAGCAGCTTGAGCGGCTTAGATACGCAGTATTTT,TRBV5-1,TRBJ2-3,NA,many
CSARTSGRTYNEQFF,TGCAGTGCTAGAACTAGCGGGAGGACCTACAATGAGCAGTTCTTC,TRBV20-1,TRBJ2-1,TRBD2,NA
CASSSLVDTSYEQYF,TGCGCCAGCAGCTCCCTTGTGGACACTTCCTACGAGCAGTACTTC,TRBV5-1,TRBJ2-7,NA,many
CSVAPGQGPPYF,TGCAGCGTTGCCCCGGGACAGGGACCGCCCTACTTT,TRBV29-1,TRBJ1-1,TRBD1,many
CASSFAASGTEAFF,TGTGCCAGCAGCTTCGCAGCCTCGGGGACTGAAGCTTTCTTT,TRBV5-5,TRBJ1-1,NA,many
CASSLRLAGGRSYEQYF,TGTGCCAGCAGCTTGCGACTAGCGGGAGGCCGCTCCTACGAGCAGTACTTC,TRBV5-5,TRBJ2-7,TRBD2,few
CASSFWTSGSYEQFF,TGTGCCAGCAGTTTCTGGACTAGCGGGAGCTATGAGCAGTTCTTC,TRBV12-3/TRBV12-4,TRBJ2-1,TRBD2,many
CASSLQQVSNQPQHF,TGTGCCAGCAGTTTGCAGCAAGTTAGCAATCAGCCCCAGCATTTT,TRBV12-3/TRBV12-4,TRBJ1-5,NA,many
CSARDGSSSEGYEQYF,TGCAGTGCTAGAGACGGAAGTAGCTCGGAGGGATACGAGCAGTACTTC,TRBV20-1,TRBJ2-7,NA,NA
CSVSSQQGADTQYF,TGCAGCGTTTCATCCCAACAGGGGGCAGATACGCAGTATTTT,TRBV29-1,TRBJ2-3,TRBD1,many
CASSLAGATNTGELFF,TGTGCCAGCAGCTTAGCAGGCGCCACGAACACCGGGGAGCTGTTTTTT,TRBV5-5,TRBJ2-2,NA,many
CASSLGPGPTGELFF,TGTGCCAGCAGCTTAGGGCCAGGGCCTACCGGGGAGCTGTTTTTT,TRBV7-2,TRBJ2-2,NA,few
CASSQFPTSNTGELFF,TGCGCCAGCAGCCAATTCCCTACATCGAACACCGGGGAGCTGTTTTTT,TRBV4-1,TRBJ2-2,NA,few
CASSGSYRETVDTQYF,TGTGCCAGCAGTGGTAGCTACAGGGAAACTGTGGATACGCAGTATTTT,TRBV2,TRBJ2-3,NA,few
CSVPRPPTSGETQYF,TGCAGCGTCCCCCGCCCCCCCACCTCCGGGGAGACCCAGTACTTC,TRBV29-1,TRBJ2-5,NA,many